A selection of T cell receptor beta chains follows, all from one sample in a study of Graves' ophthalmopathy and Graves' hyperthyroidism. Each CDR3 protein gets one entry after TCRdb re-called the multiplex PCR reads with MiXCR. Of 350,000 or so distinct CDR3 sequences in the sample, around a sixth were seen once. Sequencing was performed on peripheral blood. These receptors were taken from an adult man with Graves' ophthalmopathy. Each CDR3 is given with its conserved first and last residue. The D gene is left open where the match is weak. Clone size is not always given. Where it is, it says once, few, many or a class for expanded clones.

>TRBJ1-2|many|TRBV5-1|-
CASSLASFNYGYTF
TGCGCCAGCAGCCTAGCTTCATTCAACTATGGCTACACCTTC
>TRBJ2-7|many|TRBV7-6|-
CASSRGAGYEQYF
TGTGCCAGCAGCCGGGGCGCGGGCTACGAGCAGTACTTC
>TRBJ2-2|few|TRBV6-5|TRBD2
CASSLLLAGSPGELFF
TGTGCCAGCAGTTTACTCCTAGCGGGTTCCCCCGGGGAGCTGTTTTTT
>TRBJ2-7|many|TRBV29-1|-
CSVEDRREQYF
TGCAGCGTTGAAGACCGTCGTGAGCAGTACTTC
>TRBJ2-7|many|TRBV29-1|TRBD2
CSVRLAGGPMGEQYF
TGCAGCGTTCGACTAGCGGGAGGGCCTATGGGAGAGCAGTACTTC
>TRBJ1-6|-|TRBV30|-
CAWRQGSSPLHF
TGTGCCTGGAGACAGGGTTCGTCACCCCTCCACTTT
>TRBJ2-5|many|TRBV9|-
CASSATVSQETQYF
TGTGCCAGCAGCGCGACAGTGTCCCAAGAGACCCAGTACTTC
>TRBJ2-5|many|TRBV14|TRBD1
CASSQTGQGKETQYF
TGTGCCAGCAGCCAGACTGGACAGGGGAAAGAGACCCAGTACTTC
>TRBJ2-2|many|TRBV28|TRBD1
CASSFGQGSRTGELFF
TGTGCCAGCAGTTTTGGACAGGGTAGTCGAACCGGGGAGCTGTTTTTT
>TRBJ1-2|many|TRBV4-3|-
CASSPVKGLLYYYGYTF
TGCGCCAGCAGCCCCGTCAAGGGCCTACTTTACTACTATGGCTACACCTTC
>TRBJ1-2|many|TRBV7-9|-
CASSLDLAAGGGYTF
TGTGCCAGCAGCTTAGACTTGGCCGCCGGTGGTGGCTACACCTTC
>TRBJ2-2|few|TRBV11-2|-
CASSPLLFTGELFF
TGTGCCAGCAGCCCCCTTCTCTTCACCGGGGAGCTGTTTTTT
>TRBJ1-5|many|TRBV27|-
CASSQTNSNQPQHF
TGTGCCAGCAGCCAGACAAATAGCAATCAGCCCCAGCATTTT
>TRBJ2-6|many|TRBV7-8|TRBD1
CASSLAGEIRDRPLSGANVLTF
TGTGCCAGCAGCTTAGCGGGAGAGATCCGGGACAGACCTCTGTCTGGGGCCAACGTCCTGACTTTC
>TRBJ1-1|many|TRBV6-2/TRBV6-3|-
CASSRTGTPNTEAFF
TGTGCCAGCAGTCGGACCGGGACACCGAACACTGAAGCTTTCTTT
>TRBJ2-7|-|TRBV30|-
CAWRTTYEQYF
TGTGCCTGGAGGACTACCTACGAGCAGTACTTC
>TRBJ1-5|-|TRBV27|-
CASSRTGSLSNQPQHF
TGTGCCAGCAGTCGTACAGGGTCCCTTAGCAATCAGCCCCAGCATTTT
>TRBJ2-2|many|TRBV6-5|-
CASSWGGQNTGELFF
TGTGCCAGCAGTTGGGGGGGACAGAACACCGGGGAGCTGTTTTTT
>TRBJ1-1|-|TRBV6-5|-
CASSSVDSLGPEAFF
TGTGCCAGCAGTTCCGTTGACAGCCTCGGCCCTGAAGCTTTCTTT
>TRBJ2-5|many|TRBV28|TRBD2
CASSGLAGVQETQYF
TGTGCCAGCAGTGGACTAGCGGGAGTGCAAGAGACCCAGTACTTC
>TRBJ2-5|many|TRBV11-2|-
CASSLFLSQETQYF
TGTGCCAGCAGCTTATTCCTCTCCCAAGAGACCCAGTACTTC
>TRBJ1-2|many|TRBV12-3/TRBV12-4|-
CASRPPAGNYTF
TGTGCCAGCAGACCCCCGGCCGGTAACTACACCTTC
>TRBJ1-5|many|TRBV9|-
CASSATGHSNQPQHF
TGTGCCAGCAGCGCTACGGGACATAGCAATCAGCCCCAGCATTTT
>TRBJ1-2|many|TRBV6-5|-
CASSPGTEYGYTF
TGTGCCAGCAGCCCCGGGACGGAGTATGGCTACACCTTC
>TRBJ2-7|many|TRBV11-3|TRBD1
CASSFTPGQGAYEQYF
TGTGCCAGCAGCTTCACGCCCGGACAGGGGGCCTACGAGCAGTACTTC
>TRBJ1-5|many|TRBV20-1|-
CSARGVRYSNQPQHF
TGCAGTGCTAGAGGGGTCAGATATAGCAATCAGCCCCAGCATTTT
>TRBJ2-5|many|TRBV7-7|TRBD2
CASSLVAGGTQETQYF
TGTGCTAGCAGCTTAGTGGCGGGAGGCACCCAAGAGACCCAGTACTTC
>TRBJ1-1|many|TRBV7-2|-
CASSLDMNTEAFF
TGTGCCAGCAGCTTAGACATGAACACTGAAGCTTTCTTT
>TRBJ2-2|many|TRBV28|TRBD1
CASSQGAGELFF
TGTGCCAGCAGCCAGGGGGCCGGGGAGCTGTTTTTT
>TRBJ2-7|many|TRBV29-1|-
CSVEGPGIAYEQYF
TGCAGCGTTGAGGGCCCAGGGATTGCCTACGAGCAGTACTTC
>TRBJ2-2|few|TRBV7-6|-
CASSLGWTGELFF
TGTGCCAGCAGCTTAGGATGGACCGGGGAGCTGTTTTTT
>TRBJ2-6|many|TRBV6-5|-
CASSYITRISGANVLTF
TGTGCCAGCAGTTACATTACTAGAATCTCTGGGGCCAACGTCCTGACTTTC
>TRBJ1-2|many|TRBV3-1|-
CASSPGRHGYTF
TGTGCCAGCAGCCCGGGTCGACATGGCTACACCTTC
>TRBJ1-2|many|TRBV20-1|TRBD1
CSASRQGWAGYTF
TGCAGTGCTAGCCGACAGGGTTGGGCTGGCTACACCTTC
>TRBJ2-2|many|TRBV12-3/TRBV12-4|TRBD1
CASSLDRAGTGELFF
TGTGCCAGCAGTTTGGACAGGGCGGGCACCGGGGAGCTGTTTTTT
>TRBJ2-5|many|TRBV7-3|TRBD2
CASSHGVAGGRETQYF
TGTGCCAGCAGCCACGGGGTGGCGGGGGGGCGTGAGACCCAGTACTTC
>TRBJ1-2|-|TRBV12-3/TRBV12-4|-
CASSPFPDYGYTF
TGTGCCAGCAGTCCCTTCCCGGACTATGGCTACACCTTC
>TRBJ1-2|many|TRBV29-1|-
CSAPDFTGTLGYGYTF
TGCAGCGCCCCCGACTTTACAGGGACCTTGGGGTATGGCTACACCTTC
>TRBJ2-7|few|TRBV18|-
CASSPSRATYEQYF
TGTGCCAGCTCACCAAGCAGGGCTACCTACGAGCAGTACTTC
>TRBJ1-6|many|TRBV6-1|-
CASSKSSYNSPLHF
TGTGCCAGCAGTAAGAGCTCCTATAATTCACCCCTCCACTTT
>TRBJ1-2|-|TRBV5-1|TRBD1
CASSLGFGQGRNGYTF
TGCGCCAGCAGCTTGGGCTTCGGACAGGGGCGTAATGGCTACACCTTC
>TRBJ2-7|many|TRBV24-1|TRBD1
CATKGQGAHEQYF
TGTGCCACCAAGGGACAGGGGGCCCACGAGCAGTACTTC
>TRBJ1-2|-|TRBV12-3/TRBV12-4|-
CASSASGAYGYTF
TGTGCCAGCAGTGCGTCAGGGGCGTATGGCTACACCTTC
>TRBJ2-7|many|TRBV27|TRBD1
CASSLIRDRGSYEQYF
TGTGCCAGCAGTTTAATTAGGGACAGGGGGTCCTACGAGCAGTACTTC